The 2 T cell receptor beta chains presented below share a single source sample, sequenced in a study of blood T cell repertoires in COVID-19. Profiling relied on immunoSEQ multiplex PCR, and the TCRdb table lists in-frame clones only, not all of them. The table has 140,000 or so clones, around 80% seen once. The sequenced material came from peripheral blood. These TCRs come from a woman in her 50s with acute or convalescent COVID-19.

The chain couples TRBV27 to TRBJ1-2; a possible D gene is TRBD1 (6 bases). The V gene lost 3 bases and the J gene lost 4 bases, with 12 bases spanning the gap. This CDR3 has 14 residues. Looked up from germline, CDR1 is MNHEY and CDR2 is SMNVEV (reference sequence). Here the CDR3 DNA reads TGTGCCAGCAGTTTTCAACAGGGTTTCTATGGCTACACCTTC. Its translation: CASSFQQGFYGYTF.

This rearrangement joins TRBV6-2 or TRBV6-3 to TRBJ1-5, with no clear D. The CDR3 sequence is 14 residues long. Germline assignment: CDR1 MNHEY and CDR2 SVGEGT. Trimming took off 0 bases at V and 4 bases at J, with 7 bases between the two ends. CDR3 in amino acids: CASSYSSPNQPQHF. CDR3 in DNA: TGTGCCAGCAGTTACTCGTCCCCAAATCAGCCCCAGCATTTT.